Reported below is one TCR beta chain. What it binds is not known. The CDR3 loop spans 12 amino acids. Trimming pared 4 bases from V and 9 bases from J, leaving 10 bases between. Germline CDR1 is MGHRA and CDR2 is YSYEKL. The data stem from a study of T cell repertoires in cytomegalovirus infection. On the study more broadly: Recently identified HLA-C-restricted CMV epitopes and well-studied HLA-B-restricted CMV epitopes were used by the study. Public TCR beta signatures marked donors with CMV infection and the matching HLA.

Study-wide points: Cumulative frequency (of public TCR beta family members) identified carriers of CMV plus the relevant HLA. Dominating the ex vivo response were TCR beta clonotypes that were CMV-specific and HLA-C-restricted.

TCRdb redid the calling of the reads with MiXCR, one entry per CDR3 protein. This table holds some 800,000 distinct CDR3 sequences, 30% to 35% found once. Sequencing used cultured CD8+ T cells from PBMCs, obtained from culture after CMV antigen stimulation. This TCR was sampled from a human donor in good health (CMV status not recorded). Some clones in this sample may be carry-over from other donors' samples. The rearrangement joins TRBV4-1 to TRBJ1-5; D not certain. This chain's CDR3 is CASSRVDGPQHF. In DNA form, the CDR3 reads TGCGCCAGCAGCCGAGTAGATGGGCCCCAGCATTTT.